This is a list of T cell receptor beta chains from one sample in a study of blood T cells in healthy people across ages. TCRdb re-called the 5' RACE reads through MiXCR, storing one row per CDR3 protein. Seen here are approximately 1.5 million distinct CDR3 sequences, 30% to 35% observed once, and the top ten hold about 11%. The specimen sequenced was blood. These receptors came from a woman aged 25 to 39 in good health. Both conserved end residues are part of each CDR3. A D gene is named only where the DNA matches it firmly. Size is omitted from some rows. Given values are once, few, many or a class for expanded clones.

V gene	J gene	clone size	D gene	CDR3 protein	CDR3 DNA
TRBV9	TRBJ2-7	.	TRBD2	CASSVEPGGHYEQYF	TGTGCCAGCAGCGTAGAGCCGGGGGGGCACTACGAGCAGTACTTC
TRBV20-1	TRBJ2-7	.	TRBD2	CSARVPAGVEEQYF	TGCAGTGCTAGAGTTCCAGCGGGAGTGGAGGAGCAGTACTTC
TRBV4-2	TRBJ2-1	.	.	CASSQDGTGLMEQFF	TGTGCCAGCAGCCAAGACGGAACAGGGCTAATGGAGCAGTTCTTC
TRBV6-1	TRBJ2-5	.	TRBD2	CASSWAQGGETQYF	TGTGCCAGCAGTTGGGCCCAGGGAGGGGAGACCCAGTACTTC
TRBV29-1	TRBJ1-2	.	.	CSVEDLEGYTF	TGCAGCGTTGAAGATCTAGAAGGCTACACCTTC
TRBV4-2	TRBJ2-7	.	.	CAGSQDLWTESSYEQYF	TGTGCCGGCAGCCAGGACTTGTGGACTGAGAGCTCCTACGAGCAGTACTTC
TRBV5-1	TRBJ1-2	.	.	CASRQRPGAGDYGYTF	TGCGCCAGCAGACAACGCCCGGGGGCAGGGGACTATGGCTACACCTTC
TRBV6-1	TRBJ2-5	.	.	CASCTRVKETQYF	TGTGCCAGCTGTACCCGGGTCAAAGAGACCCAGTACTTC
TRBV28	TRBJ1-2	.	.	CASRASWGRYGYTF	TGTGCCAGCAGGGCTTCCTGGGGCAGATATGGCTACACCTTC
TRBV18	TRBJ2-3	once	.	CVSSPPSVDTQYF	TGTGTCAGCTCGCCTCCATCGGTGGATACGCAGTATTTT
TRBV28	TRBJ1-2	.	.	CASTSDPQGGYTF	TGTGCCAGCACTTCGGATCCGCAGGGCGGCTACACCTTC
TRBV20-1	TRBJ2-5	.	.	CSVSQDSGTQETQYF	TGCAGTGTTTCACAGGATAGTGGCACCCAAGAGACCCAGTACTTC
TRBV28	TRBJ2-7	few	.	CASTTLDSISYEQYF	TGTGCCAGCACCACCCTCGACAGTATCTCCTACGAGCAGTACTTC
TRBV9	TRBJ2-1	.	.	CASSVGLATYNEQFF	TGTGCCAGCAGCGTAGGGCTAGCCACCTACAATGAGCAGTTCTTC
TRBV27	TRBJ2-1	.	TRBD2	CASSHLADENEQFF	TGTGCCAGCAGTCACCTAGCGGACGAGAATGAGCAGTTCTTC
TRBV15	TRBJ2-1	.	TRBD2	CATSYSGDSYNEQFF	TGTGCCACCAGCTATAGCGGGGACTCCTACAATGAGCAGTTCTTC
TRBV14	TRBJ1-4	.	.	CASSQARIEKLFF	TGTGCCAGCAGCCAAGCCCGTATTGAAAAACTGTTTTTT
TRBV9	TRBJ2-5	.	TRBD2	CAGSVAPDLAEETQYF	TGTGCCGGCAGCGTAGCTCCTGACCTAGCGGAAGAGACCCAGTACTTC
TRBV6-2/TRBV6-3	TRBJ1-1	.	.	CASSYEKGNLGTEAFF	TGTGCCAGCAGTTACGAGAAGGGCAATCTCGGCACTGAAGCTTTCTTT
TRBV4-1	TRBJ2-1	many	TRBD1	CASHDGTGVHNEQFF	TGCGCCAGCCACGACGGGACAGGGGTTCATAATGAGCAGTTCTTC
TRBV9	TRBJ1-2	.	.	CASSVVTGYGCTF	TGTGCCAGCAGCGTAGTTACAGGCTATGGCTGCACCTTC
TRBV27	TRBJ1-2	few	TRBD1	CASSSGQGLWGYTF	TGTGCCAGCTCCTCCGGACAGGGATTGTGGGGCTACACCTTC
TRBV20-1	TRBJ2-1	.	TRBD1	CSVPGQPSGGSYNEQFF	TGCAGTGTCCCGGGACAGCCCTCAGGAGGCTCCTATAATGAGCAGTTCTTC
TRBV11-2	TRBJ2-7	few	TRBD1	CASSVAGTVGEQYF	TGTGCCAGCAGCGTCGCCGGGACAGTTGGCGAGCAGTACTTC
TRBV27	TRBJ2-7	.	TRBD1	CASIVAAGGLEQYF	TGTGCCAGCATAGTCGCGGCAGGGGGCCTCGAGCAGTACTTC
TRBV5-8	TRBJ1-6	.	.	CASSHERTRTRSYNSPLHF	TGTGCCAGCAGCCACGAACGGACCAGGACCCGCTCCTATAATTCACCCCTCCACTTT
TRBV27	TRBJ2-7	.	.	CASSFGRYGYEQYF	TGTGCCAGCAGTTTCGGCAGGTATGGGTACGAGCAGTACTTC
TRBV4-2	TRBJ2-7	.	TRBD2	CASSQVGVGLAGYHEQYF	TGTGCCAGCAGCCAAGTGGGGGTGGGACTAGCGGGGTACCACGAGCAGTACTTC
TRBV28	TRBJ2-7	few	TRBD1	CASSSSGSGQGAYEQYF	TGTGCCAGCAGTTCCTCAGGGTCGGGACAGGGGGCCTACGAGCAGTACTTC
TRBV7-9	TRBJ2-3	few	TRBD2	CASRPPAGGSDTQYF	TGTGCCAGCAGACCCCCAGCGGGGGGATCAGATACGCAGTATTTT
TRBV7-7	TRBJ2-1	.	.	CASSARGRDSYNEQFF	TGTGCCAGCAGCGCCCGGGGCAGGGATTCCTACAATGAGCAGTTCTTC
TRBV25-1	TRBJ1-1	.	TRBD1	CASSDIGQGEAFF	TGTGCCAGCAGTGACATCGGACAGGGTGAAGCTTTCTTT
TRBV2	TRBJ2-5	.	TRBD2	CASSEEGLAGDETQYF	TGTGCCAGCAGTGAAGAGGGACTAGCGGGGGATGAGACCCAGTACTTC
TRBV3-1	TRBJ2-2	.	.	CASSQGTIAGEPFF	TGTGCCAGCAGCCAAGGGACTATCGCCGGGGAGCCGTTTTTT
TRBV3-1	TRBJ2-1	.	.	CVSSQESPAWDEQFF	TGTGTCAGCAGCCAAGAGAGCCCCGCCTGGGATGAGCAGTTCTTC
TRBV19	TRBJ2-3	.	.	CASTDQTDTQYF	TGTGCCAGTACCGACCAGACAGATACGCAGTATTTT
TRBV15	TRBJ2-3	few	.	CATSRDLVDFLTDTQYF	TGTGCCACCAGCAGAGATCTCGTGGACTTCCTCACAGATACGCAGTATTTT
TRBV7-2	TRBJ2-7	.	.	CASSLWSYGEDEQYF	TGTGCCAGCAGCTTATGGTCCTACGGAGAGGACGAGCAGTACTTC
TRBV6-5	TRBJ1-2	.	.	CASSPSWGSLGGGYTF	TGTGCCAGCAGTCCCTCGTGGGGCTCCCTAGGAGGGGGCTACACCTTC
TRBV4-2	TRBJ2-7	many	TRBD2	CASSQAISGRDEQYF	TGTGCCAGCAGCCAAGCTATTAGCGGGAGGGACGAGCAGTACTTC
TRBV4-1	TRBJ2-3	.	TRBD1	CASSQGWTGDTDTQYF	TGCGCCAGCAGCCAAGGCTGGACAGGGGACACAGATACGCAGTATTTT
TRBV20-1	TRBJ2-7	.	TRBD2	CSARASGRSSYEQYF	TGCAGTGCTAGAGCGAGCGGGAGGAGCTCCTACGAGCAGTACTTC
TRBV7-9	TRBJ2-1	few	TRBD2	CASSFTSGVEQFF	TGTGCCAGCAGCTTTACTAGCGGGGTCGAGCAGTTCTTC
TRBV5-1	TRBJ1-4	.	TRBD1	CASSVEVGTGNEKLFF	TGCGCCAGCAGCGTAGAGGTTGGGACAGGGAATGAAAAACTGTTTTTT
TRBV7-2	TRBJ2-5	.	.	CASSQGTAGGQETQYF	TGTGCCAGCAGCCAAGGGACGGCCGGGGGCCAAGAGACCCAGTACTTC
TRBV20-1	TRBJ2-1	few	.	CSASWGRVYNEQFF	TGCAGTGCTAGTTGGGGAAGGGTTTACAATGAGCAGTTCTTC
TRBV6-6	TRBJ2-1	few	TRBD1	CASSWRDRGPYNEQFF	TGTGCCAGCAGTTGGCGCGACAGGGGGCCGTACAATGAGCAGTTCTTC
TRBV5-8	TRBJ2-1	few	.	CASSLGVADEQFF	TGTGCCAGCAGCTTGGGGGTCGCCGATGAGCAGTTCTTC
TRBV6-6	TRBJ1-1	.	.	CASTPQGRNTEAFF	TGTGCCAGCACCCCACAGGGAAGGAACACTGAAGCTTTCTTT
TRBV27	TRBJ1-1	few	TRBD1	CASSPRDRGGTEAFF	TGTGCCAGCAGTCCAAGGGACAGGGGCGGCACTGAAGCTTTCTTT
TRBV3-1	TRBJ2-7	.	TRBD2	CASSLSLTSGRHEQYF	TGTGCCAGCAGCCTCAGCCTGACTAGCGGGAGGCACGAGCAGTACTTC